This T cell receptor (beta chain) was recovered during a study of liver allograft versus peripheral blood T cells. The overall study: The authors compared T cell receptor repertoires in transplanted livers with those in the peripheral blood of recipients.

This clonotype has a handful of counts. Its antigen is not known. The CDR3 runs 17 residues. Germline V gene data show CDR1 as SGDLS and CDR2 as YYNGEE. Trimming at V came to 0 bases and at J to 1 base, leaving 2 bases not matched to a gene. One entry per CDR3 protein results from TCRdb running MiXCR on the reads. The top ten clones hold around 14% of a sample with 13,000 or so distinct CDR3 sequences, about 19% of them seen once. Study-wide results and caveats: As reported, T cell receptor repertoires inside liver allografts differed from those present in peripheral blood.

This chain joins TRBV9 and TRBJ2-3, with 13 bases fitting TRBD2. This receptor was taken from a human patient who had a liver transplant. Some T cells may have come from the graft donor. CDR3 in amino acids: CASSVAGLAGGTDTQYF. The DNA of the CDR3 is TGTGCCAGCAGCGTAGCTGGACTAGCGGGAGGCACAGATACGCAGTATTTT.